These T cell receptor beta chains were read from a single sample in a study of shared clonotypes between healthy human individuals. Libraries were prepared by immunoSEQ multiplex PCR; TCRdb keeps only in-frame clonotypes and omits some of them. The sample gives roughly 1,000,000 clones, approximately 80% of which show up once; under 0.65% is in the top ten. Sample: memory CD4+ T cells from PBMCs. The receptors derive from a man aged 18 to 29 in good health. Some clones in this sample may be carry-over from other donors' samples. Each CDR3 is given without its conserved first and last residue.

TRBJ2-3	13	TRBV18	ASSPVGEALDTQY
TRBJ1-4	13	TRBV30	AWSRNRGSNEKLF
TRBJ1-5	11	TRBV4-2	ASSQGDNQPQH
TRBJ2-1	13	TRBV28	ASGKGLALHNEQF
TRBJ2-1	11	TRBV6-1	ASSTTRGGEQF
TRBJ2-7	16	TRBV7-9	ASSSLGYAGGKYYEQY
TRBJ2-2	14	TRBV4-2	ASSQDGDRKGGELF
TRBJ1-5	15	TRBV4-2	ASSQDYTSVANQPQH
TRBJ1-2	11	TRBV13	ASRRGASYGYT
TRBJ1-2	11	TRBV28	ASKTGARYGYT
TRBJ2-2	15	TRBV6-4	ASSTLNRGPSTGELF
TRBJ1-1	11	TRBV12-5	ASGFREGSEAF
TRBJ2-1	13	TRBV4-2	ASSPRDREDNEQF
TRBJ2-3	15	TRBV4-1	ASSQDGAGGPTDTQY
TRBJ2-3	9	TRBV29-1	SVQFTDTQY
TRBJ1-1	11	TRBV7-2	ASSMDRNTEAF